The TCR beta chain under discussion was sequenced for a study of shared clonotypes between healthy human individuals. From germline, CDR1 is SNHLY and CDR2 FYNNEI. The length of the CDR3 is 16 residues. V shed 5 bases, J shed 4 bases, and the junction held 9 bases outside the gene matches. TCRdb keeps only in-frame clones here, not all; method: immunoSEQ multiplex PCR. Among 2,500,000 or so clones, roughly 93% were seen once, and the ten largest hold approximately 0.36%. The sequence was collected from a man aged 18-30 years in good health. Some clones in this sample may be carry-over from other donors' samples. The sequencing input was naive CD4+ T cells from PBMCs. Subset given: CD45RA+ positively selected. The V call is TRBV2, the J call TRBJ2-3; 10 positions match TRBD2. The CDR3 bases are TGTGCCAGCAGTTTTCTAGCGGGAGATTTAGCAGATACGCAGTATTTT. Amino acids: CASSFLAGDLADTQYF. Filled out from reference TRBV2 and TRBJ2-3, the complete variable domain reads EPEVTQTPSHQVTQMGQEVILRCVPISNHLYFYWYRQILGQKVEFLVSFYNNEISEKSEIFDDQFSVERPDGSNFTLKIRSTKLEDSAMYFCASSFLAGDLADTQYFGPGTRLTVL.